The 27 T cell receptor beta chains presented below share a single source sample, sequenced in a study of control samples from healthy donors and cancer patients. Produced via immunoSEQ multiplex PCR; TCRdb's table is partial and in-frame only. The sample lists tens of thousands of clones; around 91% were seen once. Sequences were obtained from blood. The receptors derive from a man under 40 in good health.

This clone was observed once. V and J are TRBV15 and TRBJ1-4; the D gene is possibly TRBD1 (6 bases). Trimming removed 0 bases from V and 8 bases from J, with 13 bases in between. The CDR3 contains 15 residues. Germline V gene lookup returns CDR1 LNHNV and CDR2 YYDKDF (reference sequence). As DNA, the CDR3 is TGTGCCACCAGCAGAGATCGGGGAGGGGGGGAAAAACTGTTTTTT. It codes for CATSRDRGGGEKLFF.

The chain carries TRBV7-2 and TRBJ2-4, with 13 bases matching TRBD2. The CDR3 has 15 residues. Per germline, CDR1 SGHTA and CDR2 FQGNSA. V shed 2 bases, J shed 7 bases, and the junction held 2 bases outside the gene matches. CDR3 DNA sequence: TGTGCCAGCAGCTTAACTAGCGGGGGGGCGAACATTCAGTACTTC. The encoded protein is CASSLTSGGANIQYF.

This rearrangement joins TRBV9 to TRBJ1-3; a possible D gene is TRBD1 (6 bases). This CDR3 has 15 amino acids. Germline V gene sequence: CDR1 SGDLS, CDR2 YYNGEE. Trimming left V 0 bases short and J 2 bases short, with 9 bases between. The CDR3 region is CASSVEQGTGNTIYF. The CDR3 DNA sequence: TGTGCCAGCAGCGTAGAACAGGGTACTGGAAACACCATATATTTT.

The chain has TRBV18 and TRBJ2-3, with D unclear. The length of the CDR3 is 14 residues. Trimming removed 6 bases at V and 2 bases at J, with 12 bases between. Germline V gene sequence: CDR1 KGHSH, CDR2 LQKENI. The CDR3 nucleotides read TGTGCCAGCTCCCCGGTGGGAAACACAGATACGCAGTATTTT. Translation gives CASSPVGNTDTQYF.

J is TRBJ1-2 and V is TRBV30; 9 bases are shared with TRBD1. The CDR3 covers 14 residues. Per the germline V gene, CDR1 is GTSNPN and CDR2 is SVGIG (reference sequence). J lost 1 base, V lost 3 bases, and 3 bases had no gene match. In DNA, the CDR3 is TGTGCCTGGAGCCCGACAGGGGGTAACTATGGCTACACCTTC. This gives the protein CAWSPTGGNYGYTF.

J is TRBJ2-7 and V is TRBV7-9, with 8 bases lining up with TRBD1. Unmatched junction bases numbered 5, after V lost 2 bases and J lost 2 bases. There are 15 residues in the CDR3. The V gene's germline CDR1 is SEHNR and CDR2 FQNEAQ (reference sequence). Here the CDR3 DNA reads TGTGCCAGCAGCTTACGGGGACAGGTACCCTACGAGCAGTACTTC. It is translated as CASSLRGQVPYEQYF.

This chain uses TRBV5-6 with TRBJ2-1, with D hard to call. Germline V gene data show CDR1 as SGHDT and CDR2 as YYEEEE. The V and J ends lost 2 bases and 6 bases respectively, with 9 bases between them. The CDR3 sequence is 13 residues long. The CDR3 DNA sequence: TGTGCCAGCAGCTTTATGGGGTTCAATGAGCAGTTCTTC. This sequence encodes CASSFMGFNEQFF.

This chain connects TRBV9 to TRBJ2-7, with TRBD1 matching 9 bases. The CDR3 covers 14 residues. After removal of 2 bases from V and 5 bases from J, the junction contained 5 bases not matched to a gene. Germline CDR1 reads SGDLS; CDR2 reads YYNGEE. CDR3 in DNA: TGTGCCAGCAGCGTGGACAGGGGTTTCCACGAGCAGTACTTC. Encoded protein: CASSVDRGFHEQYF. Full variable domain (rest looked up from reference TRBV9 and TRBJ2-7): DSGVTQTPKHLITATGQRVTLRCSPRSGDLSVYWYQQSLDQGLQFLIQYYNGEERAKGNILERFSAQQFPDLHSELNLSSLELGDSALYFCASSVDRGFHEQYFGPGTRLTVT.

This clone appeared once. The chain employs TRBV3-1 (or the pseudogene TRBV3-2) and TRBJ2-3, with 9 bases that match TRBD2. This CDR3 region has 16 residues. Per germline, CDR1 LGHDT and CDR2 YNNKEL (reference sequence). V trimming: 4 bases; J trimming: 2 bases; junction bases outside the gene matches: 7. The CDR3 DNA sequence: TGTGCCAGCAGCCCGTACGAGCGGGGGGTCACAGATACGCAGTATTTT. Residues: CASSPYERGVTDTQYF.

The V gene is TRBV7-2, the J gene TRBJ2-7; TRBD1 aligns across 10 bases. With 5 bases clipped from V and 4 bases from J, the junction kept 5 bases outside the gene matches. CDR1 and CDR2 from the germline V gene are SGHTA and FQGNSA. The length of the CDR3 is 14 residues. The CDR3 sequence is CASSRDRGTYEQYF. DNA of the CDR3: TGTGCCAGCAGCCGGGACAGGGGCACTTACGAGCAGTACTTC.

The V and J genes are TRBV7-9 and TRBJ2-2; D is perhaps TRBD1 or TRBD2 (5 bases each). CDR1 is SEHNR, CDR2 FQNEAQ, per germline (reference sequence). V lost 5 bases and J 0 bases, leaving 13 bases between the germline ends. The length of the CDR3 is 16 residues. The CDR3 nucleotides read TGTGCCAGCAGCCCGAGGGACGCCCCGAACACCGGGGAGCTGTTTTTT. This gives the protein CASSPRDAPNTGELFF.

This chain links TRBV27 with TRBJ2-1, with a weak D call TRBD2 (6 bases). Trimming removed 6 bases at V and 0 bases at J, with 6 bases between. Germline CDR1 reads MNHEY; CDR2 reads SMNVEV (reference sequence). This CDR3 comprises 13 residues. The CDR3 DNA follows: TGTGCCAGCAGGGGGGGCTCCTACAATGAGCAGTTCTTC. It specifies CASRGGSYNEQFF.

As DNA, the CDR3 is TGTGCCAGCAGCTTGGCGATTTCTGGGCCGTACACTGAAGCTTTCTTT. Translated: CASSLAISGPYTEAFF. The rearrangement uses TRBV5-8 and TRBJ1-1; D ambiguous. The CDR3 has 16 residues. Germline assignment: CDR1 SGHTS and CDR2 YDEGEE. Trimming cost V 0 bases and J 3 bases, with 15 bases left between them.

The rearrangement links TRBV6-2 or TRBV6-3 to TRBJ2-1; D ambiguous. CDR1 is MNHEY, CDR2 SVGEGT, per germline. V dropped 4 bases and J dropped 2 bases, with 18 bases sitting between them. The CDR3 contains 17 residues. CDR3 loop: CASSSLLSTTPYNEQFF. Here the CDR3 DNA reads TGTGCCAGCAGTTCCCTCCTTTCCACAACACCCTACAATGAGCAGTTCTTC.

The chain recombines TRBV12-3 or TRBV12-4 with TRBJ1-4; no reliable D call. The germline V and J ends were trimmed by 3 bases and 5 bases, with 7 bases remaining between them. CDR3 length equals 13 residues. CDR3 in amino acids: CASSFRQNEKLFF. CDR3 coding DNA: TGTGCCAGCAGTTTTCGGCAGAATGAAAAACTGTTTTTT.

V gene TRBV10-1 combines with J gene TRBJ2-7; TRBD2 aligns across 7 bases. The germline V gene encodes CDR1 WNHNN and CDR2 SYGVQD (reference sequence). The CDR3 runs 15 residues. V lost 4 bases, J lost 3 bases, and 9 bases stayed unmatched. CDR3 nucleotides: TGCGCCAGCAGTGGCGGAGGTGGCGGGGGCTACGAGCAGTACTTC. Its translation is CASSGGGGGGYEQYF.

V and J are TRBV6-2 or TRBV6-3 and TRBJ1-1; a weak D match, TRBD1 (5 bases). V was cut by 0 bases and J by 5 bases, with 16 bases left in between. Per the germline V gene, CDR1 is MNHEY and CDR2 is SVGEGT. The CDR3 consists of 16 residues. CDR3 sequence reads: CASSYSIGGSETEAFF. The CDR3 DNA reads TGTGCCAGCAGTTACTCGATCGGGGGATCAGAGACTGAAGCTTTCTTT.

V and J are TRBV2 and TRBJ1-2; 11 bases agree with TRBD1. This CDR3 region has 12 residues. The ends lost 9 bases at V and 5 bases at J; junction bases unmatched: 2. Per the germline V gene, CDR1 is SNHLY and CDR2 is FYNNEI. The DNA of the CDR3 is TGTGCCAGGGGACAGGGGGGATATGGCTACACCTTC. This gives the protein CARGQGGYGYTF.

This chain joins TRBV4-1 and TRBJ2-4; 8 bases are shared with TRBD2. Germline CDR1 and CDR2: MGHRA and YSYEKL. The CDR3 sequence is 18 residues long. The J segment lost 0 bases and the V segment lost 1 base, leaving 8 bases of the junction unmatched. CDR3 in amino acids: CASSQGKLADLAKNIQYF. The CDR3 region has the DNA TGCGCCAGCAGCCAAGGCAAACTAGCGGATTTAGCCAAAAACATTCAGTACTTC.

This chain's CDR3 is CASSQVGGPKRLDSGNTIYF. The DNA of the CDR3 is TGCGCCAGCAGCCAAGTGGGCGGTCCTAAGAGACTCGACTCTGGAAACACCATATATTTT. The chain combines TRBV4-1 with TRBJ1-3; D is unclear. The CDR3 totals 20 residues. Trimming cost V 1 base and J 0 bases, with 22 bases left between them. Germline CDR1 and CDR2: MGHRA and YSYEKL.

This clone was seen only once. The chain joins TRBV29-1 to TRBJ2-2; possibly TRBD1 or TRBD2 for D (5 bases each). V lost 7 bases, J lost 3 bases, and 18 bases lay in between. The CDR3 is 15 residues long. Germline V gene data show CDR1 as SQVTM and CDR2 as ANQGSEA. The CDR3 nucleotides are TGCAGCGGACTTACAGAGGGGAGCGACACCGGGGAGCTGTTTTTT. Translated: CSGLTEGSDTGELFF.

CDR3 in DNA: TGCGCCAGCAGCTTGGAACGTATAGCGACAGAAGAGCAGTACTTC. Protein sequence: CASSLERIATEEQYF. The chain joins TRBV5-1 to TRBJ2-7, with D possibly being TRBD1 or TRBD2 (5 bases each). V lost 0 bases to trimming and J lost 7 bases, with 17 bases between them. CDR1 is SGHRS, CDR2 YFSETQ, per germline. The CDR3 is 15 residues long.

The chain combines TRBV7-8 with TRBJ2-7, with 7 bases matching TRBD2. With 5 bases clipped from V and 0 bases from J, the junction kept 7 bases outside the gene matches. CDR3 length: 15 amino acids. Germline V gives CDR1 SGHVS, CDR2 FQNEAQ. CDR3 sequence (DNA): TGTGCCAGCAGCAATAGCGGGTCCCCCTCCTACGAGCAGTACTTC. Translation gives CASSNSGSPSYEQYF.

The V gene is TRBV19, the J gene TRBJ2-7; TRBD2 is a possible D gene (6 bases). Per germline, CDR1 LNHDA and CDR2 SQIVND (reference sequence). The length of the CDR3 is 15 residues. Trimming removed 0 bases at V and 2 bases at J, with 11 bases between. Here the CDR3 reads CASSIEGGLPYEQYF. The CDR3 nucleotides read TGTGCCAGTAGTATAGAGGGAGGCCTACCCTACGAGCAGTACTTC.

V usage is TRBV19 and J usage is TRBJ1-1; possibly TRBD1 for D (5 bases). This CDR3 contains 15 residues. Germline CDR1 is LNHDA and CDR2 is SQIVND (reference sequence). V lost 2 bases and J lost 1, with 11 bases in between. CDR3 sequence reads: CASSILGHSNTEAFF. The CDR3 coding sequence is TGTGCCAGTAGTATATTAGGACATTCGAACACTGAAGCTTTCTTT.

J is TRBJ1-5 and V is TRBV24-1, with D perhaps TRBD1 (5 bases). The CDR3 extends over 13 amino acids. The ends were cut back, 4 bases at V and 6 bases at J, with 9 bases in the middle. CDR1 KGHDR and CDR2 SFDVKD come from the germline V gene. The CDR3 nucleotides are TGTGCCACCAGTGACAGGGTTGGTCAGCCCCAGCATTTT. Its protein is CATSDRVGQPQHF.

The chain uses TRBV6-5 and TRBJ1-1; no reliable D call. Trimming removed 0 bases at V and 4 bases at J, with 12 bases between. CDR1 is MNHEY and CDR2 is SVGAGI in the germline V gene. CDR3 length equals 15 residues. The CDR3 loop is CASSYSYDRSTEAFF. The CDR3 DNA reads TGTGCCAGCAGTTACTCTTACGATCGGTCCACTGAAGCTTTCTTT.